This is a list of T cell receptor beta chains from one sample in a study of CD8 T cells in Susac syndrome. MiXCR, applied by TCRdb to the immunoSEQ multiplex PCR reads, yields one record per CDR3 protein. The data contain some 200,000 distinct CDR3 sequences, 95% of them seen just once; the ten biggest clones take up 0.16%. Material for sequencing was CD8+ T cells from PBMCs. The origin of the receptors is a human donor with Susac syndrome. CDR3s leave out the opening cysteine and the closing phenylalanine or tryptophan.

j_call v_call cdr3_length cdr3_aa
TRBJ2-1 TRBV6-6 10 ASGSPNNEQF
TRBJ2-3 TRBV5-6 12 ASKTEYNTDTQY
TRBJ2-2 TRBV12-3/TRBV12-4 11 ASSPGLAGVMF
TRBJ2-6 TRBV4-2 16 ASSQDRGLRSGANVLT
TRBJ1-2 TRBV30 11 AWSHDRGEGYT
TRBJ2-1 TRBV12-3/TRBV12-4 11 ASSPGLANEQF
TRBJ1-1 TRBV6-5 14 ASSYSRGSMNTEAF
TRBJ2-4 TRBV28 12 ASSRGGGKNIQY
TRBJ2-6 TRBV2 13 ASSEGGGGANVLT
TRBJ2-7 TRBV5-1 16 ASSLDSSRAHRGYEQY
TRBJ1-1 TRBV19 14 ATSPPIGRPNTEAF
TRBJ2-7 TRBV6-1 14 ASRPSSGRVAYEQY
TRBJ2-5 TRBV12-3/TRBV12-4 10 ASSPMSRTQY
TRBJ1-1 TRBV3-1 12 ASSQGHWNTEAF
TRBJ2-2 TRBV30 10 AWEEDTGELF
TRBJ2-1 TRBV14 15 ASSQDRTSGKINEQF
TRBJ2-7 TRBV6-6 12 ASIKAGYAGEQY
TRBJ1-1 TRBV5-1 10 ASSLVDSEAF
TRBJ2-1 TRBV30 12 AWTGTVSYNEQF
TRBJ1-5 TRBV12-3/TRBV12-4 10 ASTQGGEPQH
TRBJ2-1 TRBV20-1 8 SARANEQF
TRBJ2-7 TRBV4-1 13 ASSQALGVVYEQY
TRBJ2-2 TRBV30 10 AWSDTTGELF
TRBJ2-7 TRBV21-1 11 ASSSGQGDEQY
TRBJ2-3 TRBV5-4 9 ASSLRLEQY
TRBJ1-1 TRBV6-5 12 ASSYGVGGTEAF
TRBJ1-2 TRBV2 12 ASSEETTYYGYT
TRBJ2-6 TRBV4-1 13 ASSQVWVGANVLT
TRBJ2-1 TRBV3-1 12 ASSQVASGNEQF
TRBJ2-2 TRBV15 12 ATSREHNTGELF
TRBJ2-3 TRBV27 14 ASSLSRRGLTDTQY
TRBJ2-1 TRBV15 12 ATSRDKGSRKQF
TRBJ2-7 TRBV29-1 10 SVVGRGYEQY
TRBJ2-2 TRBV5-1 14 ASSQAGGHNTGELF
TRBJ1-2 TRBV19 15 ASSPGEGQEWIYGYT
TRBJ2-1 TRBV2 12 ASRPQGGYVEQF
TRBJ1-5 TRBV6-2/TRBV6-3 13 ASSLDRGFSQPQH
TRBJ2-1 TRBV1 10 TSGTGGNEQF
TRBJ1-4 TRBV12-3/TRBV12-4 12 ASSQQGPDEKLF
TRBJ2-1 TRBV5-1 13 ASSPKAGGYNEQF
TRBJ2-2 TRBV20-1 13 SAEGLAGGTGELF
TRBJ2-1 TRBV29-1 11 SVEARGYNEQF
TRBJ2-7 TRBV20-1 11 SVPAGASYEQY
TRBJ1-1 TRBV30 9 AWSFSREAF
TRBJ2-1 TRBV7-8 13 ASSFREGLSNEQF
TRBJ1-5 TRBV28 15 ASSLPMRSPSNQPQH
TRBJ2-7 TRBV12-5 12 ASGSPGGVYEQY
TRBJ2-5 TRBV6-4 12 ASQGTRRKETQY
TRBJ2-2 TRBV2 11 ASRTGGHGELF
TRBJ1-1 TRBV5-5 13 ASSYWTAENTEAF
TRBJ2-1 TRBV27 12 ASSGTVSYNEQF
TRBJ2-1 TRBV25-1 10 ASGTGLDEQF
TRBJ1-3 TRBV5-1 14 ASSLEAGEAGNTIY
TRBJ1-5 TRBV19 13 ASSIIQVSNQPQH
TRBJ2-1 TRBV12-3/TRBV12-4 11 ASSLAGHNEQF